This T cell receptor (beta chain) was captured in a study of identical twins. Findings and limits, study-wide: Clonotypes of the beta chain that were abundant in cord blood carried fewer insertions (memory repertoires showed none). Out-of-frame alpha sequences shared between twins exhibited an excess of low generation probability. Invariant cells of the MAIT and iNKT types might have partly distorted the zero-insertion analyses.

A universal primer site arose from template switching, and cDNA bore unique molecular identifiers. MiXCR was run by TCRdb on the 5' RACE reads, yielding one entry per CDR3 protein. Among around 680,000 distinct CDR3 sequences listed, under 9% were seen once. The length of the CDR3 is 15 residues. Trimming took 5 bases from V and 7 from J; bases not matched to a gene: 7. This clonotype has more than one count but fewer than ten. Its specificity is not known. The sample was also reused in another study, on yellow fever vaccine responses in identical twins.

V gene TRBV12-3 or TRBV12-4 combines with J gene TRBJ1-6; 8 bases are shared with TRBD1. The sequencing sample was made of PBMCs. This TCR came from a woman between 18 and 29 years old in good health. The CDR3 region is CASSDTGGVNSPLHF. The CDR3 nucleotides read TGTGCCAGCAGTGATACAGGGGGAGTAAATTCACCCCTCCACTTT.